This T cell receptor beta chain was recovered during a study of T cell clonotyping in hematopoietic cell transplantation. Notes on the study in general: After transplant, recipient diversity fell while pathologically expanded clonotypes grew through day 180. CD4 and CD8 repertoire contributions could not be separated without sorting. Higher Inverse Simpson Index values in graft donor and pretransplant recipient predicted broader posttransplant TCR diversity.

For this clone: The antigen remains undetermined.

TCRdb's copy holds only in-frame clones and misses some; the assay was immunoSEQ multiplex PCR. The sample records approximately 11,000 clones, about 91% being singletons. Unmatched junction bases numbered 5, after V lost 3 bases and J lost 3 bases. The V gene's germline CDR1 is MNHNS and CDR2 SASEGT. The CDR3 length is 16 residues. The chain uses TRBV6-1 and TRBJ2-5, with TRBD1 identical over 12 bases. Sequencing was carried out using peripheral blood mononuclear cells. This clonotype was sampled from a woman between 50 and 59 years old in good health. Some clones in this sample may be carry-over from other donors' samples. CDR3 amino acids: CASSDRDRGQKETQYF. CDR3 nucleotides: TGTGCCAGCAGTGACCGGGACAGGGGGCAGAAAGAGACCCAGTACTTC.